This T cell receptor (beta chain) was recorded in a study of T cell responses to AZD1222 COVID-19 vaccine. This CDR3 region has 15 residues. CDR1 and CDR2 (germline): KGHDR, SFDVKD. V lost 5 bases and J lost 0, with 10 bases in between. Assay used: immunoSEQ multiplex PCR; TCRdb lists only in-frame clones, some missing. The sample includes 40,000 to 60,000 clones, about 86% of them seen just once. Study results and caveats: Of spike-specific TCRs, nearly half reportedly target regions left unmutated in variants. The peak T cell response came first, and repertoires were sampled only after it. A rise in Spike-specific TCR breadth and depth followed two AZD1222 doses.

Comments on this clone: Its antigen is unknown.

This clonotype was sampled from an adult who received the AZD1222 COVID-19 vaccine. The V call is TRBV24-1, the J call TRBJ2-1; no firm D call. The starting material was peripheral blood, obtained 28 days after the second AZD1222 dose. In DNA form, the CDR3 reads TGTGCCACCAGTGCTGGGCAGAGCTCCTACAATGAGCAGTTCTTC. Translated, it gives CATSAGQSSYNEQFF.